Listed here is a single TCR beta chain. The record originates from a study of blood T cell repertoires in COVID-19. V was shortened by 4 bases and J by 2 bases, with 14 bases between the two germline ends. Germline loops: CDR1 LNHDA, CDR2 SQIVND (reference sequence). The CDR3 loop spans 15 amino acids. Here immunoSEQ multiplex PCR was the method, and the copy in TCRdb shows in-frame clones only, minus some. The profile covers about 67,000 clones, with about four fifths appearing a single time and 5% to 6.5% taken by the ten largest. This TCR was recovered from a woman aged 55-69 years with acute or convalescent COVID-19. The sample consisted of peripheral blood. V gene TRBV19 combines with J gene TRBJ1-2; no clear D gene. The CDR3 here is CASSTYSEVNYGYTF. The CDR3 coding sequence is TGTGCCAGTAGTACGTATAGCGAAGTAAACTATGGCTACACCTTC.